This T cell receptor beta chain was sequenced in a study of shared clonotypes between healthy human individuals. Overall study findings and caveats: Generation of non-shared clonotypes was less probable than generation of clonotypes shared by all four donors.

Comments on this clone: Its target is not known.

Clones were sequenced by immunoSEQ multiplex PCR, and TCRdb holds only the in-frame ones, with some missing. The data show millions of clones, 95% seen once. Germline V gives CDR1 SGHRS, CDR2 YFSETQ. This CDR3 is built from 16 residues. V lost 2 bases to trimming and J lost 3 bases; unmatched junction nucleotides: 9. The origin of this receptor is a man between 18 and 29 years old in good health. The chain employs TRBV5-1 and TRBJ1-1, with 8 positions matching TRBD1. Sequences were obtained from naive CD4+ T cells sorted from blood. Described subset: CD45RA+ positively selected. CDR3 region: CASSLNPTGVDTEAFF. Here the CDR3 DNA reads TGCGCCAGCAGCTTAAACCCGACAGGGGTTGACACTGAAGCTTTCTTT.